This passage covers 9 T cell receptor beta chains from one sample sequenced in a study of shared clonotypes between healthy human individuals. The assay was immunoSEQ multiplex PCR, and TCRdb's table has in-frame clones only and misses some. This sample has millions of clones; 93% occur once, and the top ten carry about 0.39%. The sequencing input was naive CD4+ T cells from PBMCs. Subset of the sample: CD45RA+ positively selected. The source of these receptors is a man aged 18 to 29 in good health. Some clones in this sample may be carry-over from other donors' samples.

This chain connects TRBV28 to TRBJ1-4; perhaps TRBD1 as D (6 bases). Germline-derived CDR1 and CDR2 are MDHEN and SYDVKM. The CDR3 consists of 14 residues. V lost 3 bases to trimming and J lost 3 bases, with 8 bases between them. The CDR3 DNA reads TGTGCCAGCAGTTTTCGGACAGCTAATGAAAAACTGTTTTTT. Protein: CASSFRTANEKLFF.

The V and J genes are TRBV23-1 and TRBJ2-2; possibly TRBD2 for D (5 bases). TRBV23-1 is flagged as an ORF with uncertain function. The ends were cut back, 0 bases at V and 4 bases at J, with 15 bases in the middle. The CDR3 loop spans 17 amino acids. CDR3 bases: TGCGCCAGCAGTCAATCCCTCCGGCCCACTAGCACCGGGGAGCTGTTTTTT. It specifies CASSQSLRPTSTGELFF.

V usage is TRBV28 and J usage is TRBJ2-5; 9 bases are shared with TRBD1. V lost 6 bases and J lost 5; bases outside the gene matches: 7. The CDR3 sequence is 14 residues long. In germline, CDR1 is MDHEN, CDR2 SYDVKM. The DNA of the CDR3 is TGTGCCAGCAGGGGGACAGGGCGGAGGGAGACCCAGTACTTC. The encoded protein is CASRGTGRRETQYF.

The chain links TRBV7-2 to TRBJ2-7; 10 bases are shared with TRBD2. The germline V gene has CDR1 SGHTA and CDR2 FQGNSA. After removal of 5 bases from V and 1 base from J, the junction contained 11 bases not matched to a gene. This CDR3 region has 17 residues. The CDR3 DNA is TGTGCCAGCAGCCCGACACCAGCGGGAGGGGGGTCCTACGAGCAGTACTTC. It encodes CASSPTPAGGGSYEQYF.

The V call is TRBV5-4, the J call TRBJ1-3; 7 bases are a match to TRBD1. CDR1 and CDR2 from the germline V gene are SGHNT and YYREEE (reference sequence). Trimming removed 4 bases from V and 0 bases from J; junction bases left unmatched: 10. The CDR3 extends over 17 amino acids. CDR3 in amino acids: CASSGPTGWGSGNTIYF. The CDR3 nucleotides are TGTGCCAGCAGCGGGCCGACAGGGTGGGGCTCTGGAAACACCATATATTTT.

The J gene is TRBJ1-1, the V gene TRBV28; D is possibly TRBD1 (5 bases). CDR1 MDHEN and CDR2 SYDVKM come from the germline V gene. V was trimmed by 6 bases and J by 6 bases, leaving 23 bases between them. The CDR3 contains 16 residues. The CDR3 DNA reads TGTGCCAGCAGCCTCGGGGGATCCCTCTTCGACGCTGAAGCTTTCTTT. Encoded protein: CASSLGGSLFDAEAFF. Filled out from reference TRBV28 and TRBJ1-1, the complete variable domain reads DVKVTQSSRYLVKRTGEKVFLECVQDMDHENMFWYRQDPGLGLRLIYFSYDVKMKEKGDIPEGYSVSREKKERFSLILESASTNQTSMYLCASSLGGSLFDAEAFFGQGTRLTVV.

CDR3 in amino acids: CASSSFLLANEQFF. In DNA form, the CDR3 reads TGTGCCAGCAGCTCCTTCCTCCTAGCAAATGAGCAGTTCTTC. The chain links TRBV7-6 to TRBJ2-1; TRBD2 might be the D (5 bases). The germline V and J ends were trimmed by 4 bases and 7 bases, with 14 bases remaining between them. Germline CDR1 and CDR2: SGHVS and FNYEAQ. CDR3 length: 14 residues.

As to this clone: Distinct nucleotide sequences in the sample also encode this CDR3. This chain connects TRBV2 to TRBJ2-3; D not resolved. This CDR3 is 11 amino acids long. V lost 6 bases and J lost 6, with 7 bases in between. CDR1 is SNHLY, CDR2 FYNNEI, per germline. The CDR3 nucleotides are TGTGCCAGCAGCTTTGGTGATACGCAGTATTTT. It encodes CASSFGDTQYF.

In the case of this clone: This specimen includes other DNA sequences encoding the same CDR3. This rearrangement joins TRBV18 to TRBJ2-5, with no clear D. The germline V gene encodes CDR1 KGHSH and CDR2 LQKENI. The CDR3 runs to 13 residues. Trimming removed 1 base at V and 3 bases at J, with 6 bases between. In DNA, the CDR3 is TGTGCCAGCTCACCACGTCAGAAAGAGACCCAGTACTTC. Its protein is CASSPRQKETQYF.